This TCR beta chain was retrieved from a study of early T cells in non-severe SARS-CoV-2 infection. Using its own MiXCR run on the 5' RACE reads, TCRdb lists one record per CDR3 protein. The sample gives roughly 47,000 distinct CDR3 sequences, around 6.9% of which show up once; roughly 2.8% is in the top ten. The CDR3 runs 12 residues. The source is an adult who was a healthcare worker with PCR-confirmed SARS-CoV-2 infection or an uninfected control (not recorded which). Specimen: whole blood, collected at baseline. The chain recombines TRBV21-1 with TRBJ1-2. TRBV21-1 counts as a pseudogene. The CDR3 reads CASTLSRHGYTF. Here the CDR3 DNA reads TGTGCCAGCACCCTTTCTCGACATGGCTACACCTTC.